This TCR beta chain was recovered during a study of cytomegalovirus exposure and HLA in healthy donors. The germline gives CDR1 MNHEY, CDR2 SVGAGI. The CDR3 is 14 residues long. V dropped 6 bases and J dropped 7; count of bases not matched to a gene: 7. A remark on this clone: Its antigen is unknown.

The study's findings and limits: An observed cluster of highly shared sequence variants was recorded as a likely sequencing artifact. With DRB1 most and HLA-C fewest, TCR association rates differed between HLA loci in a later analysis. The classifier was said to identify cytomegalovirus status with high specificity and sensitivity.

Researchers ran the PCR with 60 Vbeta and 13 Jbeta primers. The assay was immunoSEQ multiplex PCR, and TCRdb's table has in-frame clones only and misses some. The sample has about 110,000 clones, around 75% seen once. The sequence was obtained from a man aged 40-49 years in good health and CMV-seronegative. The specimen was PBMCs. The V gene is TRBV6-5, the J gene TRBJ1-3; 9 nucleotides agree with TRBD1. DNA of the CDR3: TGTGCCAGCAGCCAACAGGGGGCACGGAACACCATATATTTT. It yields the protein CASSQQGARNTIYF.